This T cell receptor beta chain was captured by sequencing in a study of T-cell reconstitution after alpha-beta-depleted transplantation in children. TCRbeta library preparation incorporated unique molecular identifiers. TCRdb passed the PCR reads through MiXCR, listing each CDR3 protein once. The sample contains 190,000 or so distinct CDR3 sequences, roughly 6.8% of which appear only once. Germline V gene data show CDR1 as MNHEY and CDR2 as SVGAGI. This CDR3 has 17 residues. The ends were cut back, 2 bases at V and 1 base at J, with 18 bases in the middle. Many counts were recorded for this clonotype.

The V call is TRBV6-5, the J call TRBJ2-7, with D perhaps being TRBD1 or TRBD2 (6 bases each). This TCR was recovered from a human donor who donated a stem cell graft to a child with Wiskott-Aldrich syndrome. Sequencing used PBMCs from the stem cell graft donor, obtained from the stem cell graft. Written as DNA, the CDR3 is TGTGCCAGCAGTTACGGGGGCCCGAAGGCGGGATCCTACGAGCAGTACTTC. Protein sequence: CASSYGGPKAGSYEQYF.